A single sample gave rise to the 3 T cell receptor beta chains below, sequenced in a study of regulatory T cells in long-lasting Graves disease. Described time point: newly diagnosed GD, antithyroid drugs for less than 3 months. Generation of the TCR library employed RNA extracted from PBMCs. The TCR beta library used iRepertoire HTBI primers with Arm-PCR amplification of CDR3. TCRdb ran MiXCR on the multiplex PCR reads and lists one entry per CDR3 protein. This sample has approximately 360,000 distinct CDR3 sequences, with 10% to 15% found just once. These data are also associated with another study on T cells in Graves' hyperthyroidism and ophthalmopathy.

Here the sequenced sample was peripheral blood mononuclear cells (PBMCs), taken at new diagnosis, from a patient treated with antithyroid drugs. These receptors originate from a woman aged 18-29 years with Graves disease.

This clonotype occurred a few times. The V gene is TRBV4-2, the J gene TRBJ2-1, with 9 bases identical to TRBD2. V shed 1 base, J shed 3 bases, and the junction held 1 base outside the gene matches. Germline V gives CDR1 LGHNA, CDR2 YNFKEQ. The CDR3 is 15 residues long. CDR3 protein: CASSQVAGDYNEQFF. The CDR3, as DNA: TGTGCCAGCAGCCAAGTAGCGGGAGACTACAATGAGCAGTTCTTC.

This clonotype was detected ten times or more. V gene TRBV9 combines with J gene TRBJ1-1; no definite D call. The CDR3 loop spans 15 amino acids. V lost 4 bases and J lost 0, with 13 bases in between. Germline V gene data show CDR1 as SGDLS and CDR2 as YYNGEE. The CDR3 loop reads CASSPGLRMNTEAFF. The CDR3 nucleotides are TGTGCCAGCAGCCCCGGTCTGAGAATGAACACTGAAGCTTTCTTT.

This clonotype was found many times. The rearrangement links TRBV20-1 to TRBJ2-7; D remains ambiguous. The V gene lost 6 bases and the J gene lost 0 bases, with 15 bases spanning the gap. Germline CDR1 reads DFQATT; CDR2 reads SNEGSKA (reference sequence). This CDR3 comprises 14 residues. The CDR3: CSALFKGSSYEQYF. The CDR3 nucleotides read TGCAGTGCCCTTTTTAAGGGCAGCTCCTACGAGCAGTACTTC.